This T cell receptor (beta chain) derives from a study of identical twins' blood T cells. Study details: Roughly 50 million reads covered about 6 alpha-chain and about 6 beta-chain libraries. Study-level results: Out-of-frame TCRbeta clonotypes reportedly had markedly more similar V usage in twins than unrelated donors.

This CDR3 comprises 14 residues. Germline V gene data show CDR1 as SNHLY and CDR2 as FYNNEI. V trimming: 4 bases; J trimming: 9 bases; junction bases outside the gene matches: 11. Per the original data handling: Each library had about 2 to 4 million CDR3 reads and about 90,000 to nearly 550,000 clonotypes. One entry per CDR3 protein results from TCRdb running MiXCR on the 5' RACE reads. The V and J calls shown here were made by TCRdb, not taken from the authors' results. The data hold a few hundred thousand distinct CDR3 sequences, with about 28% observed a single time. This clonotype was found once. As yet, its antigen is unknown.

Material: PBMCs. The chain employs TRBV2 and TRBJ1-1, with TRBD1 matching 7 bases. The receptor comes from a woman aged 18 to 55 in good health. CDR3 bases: TGTGCCAGCAGTGTAAGGGGGCGGGAGGCTCAAGCTTTCTTT. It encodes CASSVRGREAQAFF.